The clone carrying this T cell receptor (beta chain) was detected many times. Its cognate antigen is unknown. These data are taken from a study of spatial heterogeneity in lung cancer. General study points: Within tumors, counts of expanded alpha and beta TCRs tracked tumor mutation counts. The recorded estimate of tumor T cell coverage is around 7.1% for alpha chains and 11% to 15% for beta chains.

TCR cDNA molecules were tagged individually, and each one carried a unique molecular identifier. Via MiXCR, TCRdb re-called the 5' RACE reads, giving one row per CDR3 protein. The repertoire consists of roughly 10,000 distinct CDR3 sequences, with about 8% occurring once and the leading ten covering 15% to 20%. Indicated time point: sample taken at primary tumor resection. No cells were sorted before sequencing. The whole RNA sequenced was extracted from tumor, nontumor lung or frozen PBMC. Germline CDR1 reads MDHEN; CDR2 reads SYDVKM. This CDR3 is built from 15 residues. Unmatched junction bases numbered 7, after V lost 4 bases and J lost 3 bases.

The sample was lung tumor tissue, taken at surgery. This clonotype was obtained from a male donor with early-stage non-small cell lung cancer. The J gene is TRBJ2-7, the V gene TRBV28; TRBD2 matches at 9 bases. The CDR3 DNA follows: TGTGCCAGCAGTTCACCCCGACTAGCGGACTACGAGCAGTACTTC. It codes for CASSSPRLADYEQYF.